The rows below give T cell receptor beta chains drawn from one sample of a study of blood T cell repertoires in COVID-19. Here immunoSEQ multiplex PCR was the method, and the copy in TCRdb shows in-frame clones only, minus some. The sample lists about 160,000 clones; around four fifths were seen once. Sequenced sample: PBMCs or T cells enriched from blood (not recorded which). The receptors shown here come from a woman aged 50 to 65 who had recovered from COVID-19. Both conserved end residues are part of each CDR3. Fields, in order: CDR3 DNA, CDR3 protein, V gene, D gene, clone size, J gene. A D gene is named only where the DNA matches it firmly. Size values are once, few and many counts, or a class for expanded clones, and some rows have none.

DNA: TGTGCCAGCAGCCCAGGACTGAAAGAGACCCAGTACTTC
CDR3: CASSPGLKETQYF
V: TRBV11-2
D: -
size: -
J: TRBJ2-5

DNA: TGCGCCAGCAGCCAAGCCCCCGAGTCCGGGGAGCTGTTTTTT
CDR3: CASSQAPESGELFF
V: TRBV4-1
D: -
size: few
J: TRBJ2-2

DNA: TGTGCCAGCAGTGAATCCCCTGGGGGGAGAGGAAACACCATATATTTT
CDR3: CASSESPGGRGNTIYF
V: TRBV6-1
D: -
size: -
J: TRBJ1-3

DNA: TGTGCCAGCAGCCTGACTAGCGGGAGGGCCTACGAGCAGTACTTC
CDR3: CASSLTSGRAYEQYF
V: TRBV2
D: TRBD2
size: -
J: TRBJ2-7

DNA: TGTGCCAGCAGGCAGGGACAGATAAATCAGCCCCAGCATTTT
CDR3: CASRQGQINQPQHF
V: TRBV28
D: TRBD1
size: -
J: TRBJ1-5

DNA: TGTGCCAGCAGCCCGACACCAACACCGGCTACACCCCTCCACTTT
CDR3: CASSPTPTPATPLHF
V: TRBV9
D: -
size: once
J: TRBJ1-6

DNA: TGTGCCAGCAGCCTAACTCCGGGACAGGTCCGAAACACCATATATTTT
CDR3: CASSLTPGQVRNTIYF
V: TRBV5-5
D: TRBD1
size: -
J: TRBJ1-3

DNA: TGTGCCAGCGCGGGGACTAGCGGGAGGGCAGATACGCAGTATTTT
CDR3: CASAGTSGRADTQYF
V: TRBV9
D: TRBD2
size: -
J: TRBJ2-3

DNA: TGTGCCAGACAGGCGAACACCGGGGAGCTGTTTTTT
CDR3: CARQANTGELFF
V: TRBV2
D: -
size: -
J: TRBJ2-2

DNA: TGTGCCAGCTCACCCGGACTAGCGGGATCCGAGCAGTACTTC
CDR3: CASSPGLAGSEQYF
V: TRBV18
D: TRBD2
size: -
J: TRBJ2-7

DNA: TGTGCCAGCTCTCCCTTAGTCGCAGATACGCAGTATTTT
CDR3: CASSPLVADTQYF
V: TRBV18
D: -
size: once
J: TRBJ2-3

DNA: TGTGCCAGTAGTATAGATCGGCCTAGCGGGATCCGAGCCTACGAGCAGTACTTC
CDR3: CASSIDRPSGIRAYEQYF
V: TRBV19
D: TRBD2
size: -
J: TRBJ2-7

DNA: TGCAGCGTTGACCGAGCGGGGGGTGCCACAGATACGCAGTATTTT
CDR3: CSVDRAGGATDTQYF
V: TRBV29-1
D: TRBD2
size: -
J: TRBJ2-3

DNA: TGCGCCAGCAGCCTGGGACAGTACCAAGAGACCCAGTACTTC
CDR3: CASSLGQYQETQYF
V: TRBV5-1
D: TRBD1
size: -
J: TRBJ2-5

DNA: TGTGCCAGCAGCGGGGGGGGCAGGGAGTATCGCTACACCTTC
CDR3: CASSGGGREYRYTF
V: TRBV3-1/TRBV3-2
D: -
size: -
J: TRBJ1-2

DNA: TGTGCCAGCAGTTATACTCGAGGAACGGGGGGGACCTATGGCTACACCTTC
CDR3: CASSYTRGTGGTYGYTF
V: TRBV6-2/TRBV6-3
D: -
size: -
J: TRBJ1-2